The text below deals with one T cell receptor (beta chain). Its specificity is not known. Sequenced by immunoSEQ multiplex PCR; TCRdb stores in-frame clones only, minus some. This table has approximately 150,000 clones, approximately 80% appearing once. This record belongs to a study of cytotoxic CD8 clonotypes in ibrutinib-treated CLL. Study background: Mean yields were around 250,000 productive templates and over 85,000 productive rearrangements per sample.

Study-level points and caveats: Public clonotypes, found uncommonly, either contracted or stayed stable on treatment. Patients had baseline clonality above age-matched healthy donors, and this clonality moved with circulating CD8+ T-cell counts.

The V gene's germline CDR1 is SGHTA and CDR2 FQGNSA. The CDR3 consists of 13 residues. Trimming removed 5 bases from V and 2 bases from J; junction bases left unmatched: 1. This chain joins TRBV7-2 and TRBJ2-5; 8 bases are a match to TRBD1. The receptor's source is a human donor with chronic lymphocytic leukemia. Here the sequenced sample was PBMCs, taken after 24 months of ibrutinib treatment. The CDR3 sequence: CASSRTGQETQYF. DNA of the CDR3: TGTGCCAGCAGCCGGACAGGGCAAGAGACCCAGTACTTC.